This T cell receptor beta chain stems from a study of vaccination and CD4 T cells after COVID-19. CDR1 is KGHSH, CDR2 LQKENI, per germline. The CDR3 consists of 15 residues. Notes on this clonotype: Its target is unknown. A read error may produce the germline difference seen at one junction end.

Treatment here: approximately 9-day PBMC culture with coronavirus spike peptide pools or control peptides (ViraFEST assay). In this cohort, PCR tests turned positive between March and December 2020, predating US Alpha, Beta and Delta variants. The Oncomine TCR Beta short-read assay was what sequenced the DNA obtained from cultured CD4+ T cells. TCRdb re-derived calls from the PCR reads in MiXCR, one entry per CDR3 protein. The top ten hold roughly a sixth of the sample, which has over 11,000 distinct CDR3 sequences, roughly a quarter seen once. The chain carries TRBV18 and TRBJ1-1; 9 bases map to TRBD1. Sequencing used CD4+ T cells from blood, cultured in vitro, obtained after SARS-CoV-2 vaccination. This clonotype originated in a human donor who had recovered from COVID-19. The CDR3 region has the DNA TGTGCCAGTTCACCAGTGACAGGGGGGAACACTGAAGCTTTCTTT. Translating it yields CASSPVTGGNTEAFF.